These 22 T cell receptor beta chains were all obtained from the same sample, sequenced in a study of T cells of healthy individuals. MiXCR, run by TCRdb on the 5' RACE reads, gives a single entry per CDR3 protein. Among 40,000 to 60,000 distinct CDR3 sequences, roughly 14% were seen once, and the ten largest hold 15% to 20%. The receptors derive from a human donor in good health.

This rearrangement joins TRBV21-1 to TRBJ1-1. TRBV21-1 is given as a pseudogene. This CDR3 region has 17 residues. The CDR3 nucleotides are TGTGCCAGCACTAAGGGGGCCCATCCCTACTTGAACACTGAAGCTTTCTTT. Translating gives CASTKGAHPYLNTEAFF.

This clonotype was seen repeatedly, ten times or more. This chain connects TRBV20-1 to TRBJ2-2; tentative D call: TRBD2 (5 bases). The CDR3 runs 17 residues. The germline CDR1 and CDR2 sequences are DFQATT and SNEGSKA (reference sequence). V shed 3 bases and J shed 5 bases, with 22 bases lying between them. CDR3 sequence reads: CSASPSLGRLNTGELFF. CDR3 nucleotides: TGCAGTGCTAGCCCCAGTTTGGGGAGACTTAATACCGGGGAGCTGTTTTTT.

Details on this clonotype: A read error may explain this, as a much larger clone is one base away. The V call is TRBV3-1, the J call TRBJ1-1; 7 positions match TRBD1. V shed 1 base, J shed 2 bases, and the junction held 4 bases outside the gene matches. The CDR3 is made up of 15 amino acids. CDR1 and CDR2 (germline): LGHDT, YNNKEL (reference sequence). CDR3 bases: TGTGCCAGCAGCCAAGGGGGACAGCCCAACACTGAAGCTTTCTTT. Its protein product is CASSQGGQPNTEAFF.

This clonotype occurred a few times. The V gene is TRBV20-1, the J gene TRBJ1-2, with a weak D call TRBD1 (5 bases). There are 14 residues in the CDR3. Between the trimmed V and J ends, which lost 0 bases and 4 bases, there was a span of 12 bases. CDR1 and CDR2 from the germline V gene are DFQATT and SNEGSKA (reference sequence). The CDR3 DNA reads TGCAGTGCTAGAGATTTCAGGGCGAGCTATGGCTACACCTTC. Translation: CSARDFRASYGYTF.

The rearrangement joins TRBV5-1 to TRBJ2-3; possibly TRBD2 for D (6 bases). V dropped 0 bases and J dropped 4 bases, with 9 bases sitting between them. Germline V CDR1 and CDR2: SGHRS, YFSETQ. This CDR3 is built from 14 residues. The CDR3 DNA is TGCGCCAGCAGCTTGGATCCGGGGGCAGATACGCAGTATTTT. Its translation: CASSLDPGADTQYF.

The chain is built from TRBV2 and TRBJ2-1; D is perhaps TRBD2 (6 bases). The length of the CDR3 is 14 residues. Germline V gene sequence: CDR1 SNHLY, CDR2 FYNNEI. Deletions cut 6 bases from V and 0 bases from J, with 9 bases between. Here the CDR3 DNA reads TGTGCCAGCAGGACTAGAAGCTCCTACAATGAGCAGTTCTTC. It translates to CASRTRSSYNEQFF.

This chain connects TRBV7-2 to TRBJ1-6, with TRBD1 matching 9 bases. Germline V lookup: CDR1 SGHTA, CDR2 FQGNSA. V lost 5 bases to trimming and J lost 8 bases; unmatched junction nucleotides: 16. The CDR3 runs to 18 residues. The CDR3: CASSHDRGMGSFDSPLHF. The DNA for the CDR3 is TGTGCCAGCAGCCACGACAGGGGGATGGGCTCCTTCGATTCACCCCTCCACTTT.

The CDR3 sequence: CASSSRGSYNEQFF. Written as DNA, the CDR3 is TGTGCCAGCAGCTCACGAGGATCCTACAATGAGCAGTTCTTC. The chain links TRBV11-3 to TRBJ2-1; D is ambiguous. Looked up from germline, CDR1 is SGHNT and CDR2 is YENEEA. V was clipped by 4 bases and J by 1 base, with 8 bases between them. The CDR3 has 14 amino acids. Full variable domain (outside the CDR3, taken from reference TRBV11-3 and TRBJ2-1): EAGVVQSPRYKIIEKKQPVAFWCNPISGHNTLYWYLQNLGQGPELLIRYENEEAVDDSQLPKDRFSAERLKGVDSTLKIQPAELGDSAVYLCASSSRGSYNEQFFGPGTRLTVL.

The chain recombines TRBV5-1 with TRBJ1-4; D is possibly TRBD1 (5 bases). CDR1 is SGHRS and CDR2 is YFSETQ in the germline V gene. CDR3 length: 14 residues. V shed 0 bases and J shed 5 bases, with 8 bases lying between them. Here the CDR3 DNA reads TGCGCCAGCAGCTTGGTGGGGACCAATGAAAAACTGTTTTTT. Translating gives CASSLVGTNEKLFF.

This clonotype has ten or more counts. The V call is TRBV5-1, the J call TRBJ2-2, with TRBD2 identical over 8 bases. The J segment lost 6 bases and the V segment lost 4 bases, leaving 11 bases of the junction unmatched. Germline assignment: CDR1 SGHRS and CDR2 YFSETQ. This CDR3 is built from 16 residues. The CDR3 sequence is CASSPGVAGPAGELFF. CDR3 DNA sequence: TGCGCCAGCAGCCCCGGGGTAGCGGGACCGGCCGGGGAGCTGTTTTTT.

The chain couples TRBV29-1 to TRBJ1-1, with a possible D match to TRBD1 (5 bases). The V gene lost 3 bases and the J gene lost 5 bases, with 13 bases spanning the gap. Germline CDR1 and CDR2: SQVTM and ANQGSEA. This CDR3 region has 13 residues. The CDR3 sequence is CSVDIGAWTEAFF. The CDR3 DNA is TGCAGCGTTGACATCGGGGCTTGGACTGAAGCTTTCTTT.

The DNA for the CDR3 is TGTGCCAGCAGCCCCACGGGTGAGCAGTTCTTC. Protein product: CASSPTGEQFF. The V call is TRBV12-3 or TRBV12-4, the J call TRBJ2-1; D is uncertain. V was pared by 6 bases and J by 9 bases, with 9 bases between. This CDR3 spans 11 amino acids.

This chain uses TRBV2 with TRBJ2-6; D not resolved. This CDR3 is built from 12 residues. Trimming pared 7 bases from V and 4 bases from J, leaving 5 bases between. Germline V gene data show CDR1 as SNHLY and CDR2 as FYNNEI. CDR3 sequence: CASMAGANVLTF. The CDR3, as DNA: TGTGCCAGCATGGCCGGGGCCAACGTCCTGACTTTC.

This clonotype was picked up many times. The V and J genes are TRBV29-1 and TRBJ2-7; TRBD2 matches at 14 bases. V shed 7 bases, J shed 8 bases, and the junction held 7 bases outside the gene matches. The CDR3 runs to 13 residues. The germline V gene has CDR1 SQVTM and CDR2 ANQGSEA. The CDR3 spells CSAQTSGGAQQYF. The CDR3, as DNA: TGCAGCGCCCAGACTAGCGGGGGGGCCCAGCAGTACTTC.

This clonotype occurred many times. The rearrangement uses TRBV27 and TRBJ2-7; D remains unclear. The V gene's germline CDR1 is MNHEY and CDR2 SMNVEV (reference sequence). The CDR3 sequence is 13 residues long. The ends were cut back, 5 bases at V and 4 bases at J, with 12 bases in the middle. This CDR3 reads CASSPGPNYEQYF. The CDR3, as DNA: TGTGCCAGCAGTCCCGGCCCAAATTACGAGCAGTACTTC.

This clonotype turned up a few times. The V call is TRBV20-1, the J call TRBJ2-7; 10 bases are a match to TRBD2. This CDR3 is 15 amino acids long. The ends lost 3 bases at V and 4 bases at J; junction bases unmatched: 9. From germline, CDR1 is DFQATT and CDR2 SNEGSKA (reference sequence). For the CDR3, the DNA is TGCAGTGCTAGGGACAAGCGGGGGGGCCGGTACGAGCAGTACTTC. Amino acids: CSARDKRGGRYEQYF.

This clonotype has at least ten counts. V gene TRBV20-1 combines with J gene TRBJ1-1; TRBD1 agrees at 8 bases. The CDR3 is made up of 13 amino acids. V dropped 6 bases and J dropped 6; count of bases not matched to a gene: 9. Germline CDR1 and CDR2: DFQATT and SNEGSKA (reference sequence). The CDR3 DNA sequence: TGCAGTGCGGCAACAGGGGGTTTTCCTGAAGCTTTCTTT. Protein product: CSAATGGFPEAFF.

This clonotype was seen at least ten times. The CDR3 protein is CASSPSTGQGGELFF. CDR3 DNA: TGTGCCAGCAGTCCTTCAACAGGGCAGGGCGGGGAGCTGTTTTTT. J is TRBJ2-2 and V is TRBV6-4; D is perhaps TRBD1 (6 bases). Germline CDR1 MRHNA, CDR2 SNTAGT. Trimming stripped 5 bases from V and 7 bases from J, with 17 bases between. The length of the CDR3 is 15 residues.

This clonotype was seen more than once but under ten times. The chain couples TRBV11-2 to TRBJ1-1; TRBD1 matches at 9 bases. The germline gives CDR1 SGHAT, CDR2 FQNNGV. With 2 bases clipped from V and 5 bases from J, the junction kept 6 bases outside the gene matches. This CDR3 spans 15 amino acids. CDR3 in DNA: TGTGCCAGCAGCTTATCCCGGACAGGGGTAACTGAAGCTTTCTTT. As protein: CASSLSRTGVTEAFF.

This clonotype came up many times. This chain joins TRBV5-1 and TRBJ1-1; no clear D. Deletions cut 4 bases from V and 0 bases from J, with 10 bases between. Germline V gene data show CDR1 as SGHRS and CDR2 as YFSETQ. CDR3 length: 14 residues. CDR3 sequence (DNA): TGCGCCAGCAGCCCCGAGTCATTGAACACTGAAGCTTTCTTT. It yields the protein CASSPESLNTEAFF.

The V and J genes are TRBV12-5 and TRBJ2-5, with D perhaps matching TRBD1 (5 bases). CDR1 LGHNT and CDR2 FRNRAP come from the germline V gene. This CDR3 is 18 amino acids long. V was cut by 0 bases and J by 1 base, with 18 bases left in between. CDR3 region: CASGLVPDGRAFQETQYF. The CDR3 coding sequence is TGTGCTAGTGGTTTGGTACCGGATGGCAGGGCTTTCCAAGAGACCCAGTACTTC.

This clonotype was counted many times. The chain combines TRBV11-2 with TRBJ1-5; D remains unclear. Germline lookup yields CDR1 SGHAT and CDR2 FQNNGV. The V end was cut by 1 base, the J end by 3 bases, with 13 bases between. CDR3 size: 16 residues. CDR3 residues: CASSLGHMGVNQPQHF. CDR3 sequence (DNA): TGTGCCAGCAGCTTAGGCCATATGGGAGTCAATCAGCCCCAGCATTTT.